This record covers a single T cell receptor beta chain. Its antigen remains unknown. This sample is drawn from a study of vaccination and CD4 T cells after COVID-19. Looking at the study overall: SARS-CoV-2 positivity in convalescent patients was established by nasal swab PCR; some ten had mild and one severe disease. Controls had a CEFX pool, an HIV-1 Nef pool, or no peptide added.

The CDR3 is 13 amino acids. The junction had 4 bases not matched to a gene; V was cut back by 10 bases and J by 5 bases. Germline CDR1 and CDR2: KGHDR and SFDVKD. The study sequenced cultured CD4+ T cell DNA using the Oncomine TCR Beta short-read assay. TCRdb reprocessed the PCR reads via MiXCR and lists one record per CDR3 protein. The sample yields about 10,000 distinct CDR3 sequences, about 61% seen once. Noted treatment: approximately 9-day PBMC culture with coronavirus spike peptide pools or control peptides (ViraFEST assay). ViraFEST enlarged antigen-specific T cell populations with peptide pools and afterwards sequenced TCRs.

The specimen comprised CD4+ T cells from blood, cultured in vitro, sampled before SARS-CoV-2 vaccination. The TCR comes from a human donor who had recovered from COVID-19. V is TRBV24-1 and J is TRBJ2-1, with 10 bases that match TRBD1. CDR3 in amino acids: CATGTGVDNEQFF. CDR3 coding DNA: TGTGCCACTGGGACAGGGGTGGACAATGAGCAGTTCTTC.